This T cell receptor (beta chain) was retrieved from a study of T cell clones after liver transplantation. The V end was cut by 3 bases, the J end by 1 base, with 9 bases between. The CDR3 is 15 amino acids. CDR1 and CDR2 (germline): SNHLY, FYNNEI. Libraries were prepared by immunoSEQ multiplex PCR; TCRdb keeps only in-frame clonotypes and omits some of them. Found here are roughly 70,000 clones, around 80% of them singletons; the top ten hold over 0.45%. The sample was CD4+ T cells from blood, taken before liver transplant. The sequence came from a human donor who received a liver transplant. The J gene is TRBJ2-2, the V gene TRBV2, with D possibly matching TRBD1 (5 bases). CDR3 in amino acids: CASSDERGNTGELFF. The DNA for the CDR3 is TGTGCCAGCAGTGACGAAAGGGGGAACACCGGGGAGCTGTTTTTT.